A single count supports the clone carrying this T cell receptor (beta chain). As originally analysed: Reference gene primer amplification yielded estimated nucleated cell counts. Produced via immunoSEQ multiplex PCR; TCRdb's table is partial and in-frame only. V and J calls and clone size follow that table, whereas D and trimming were derived from the DNA. The data hold hundreds of thousands of clones, with around 92% observed a single time. This record comes from a study of blood T cell repertoires in COVID-19. Study information: Samples representing acute and convalescent COVID-19 were sourced from the United States, Italy and Spain.

Participants were aged about 18 to 90 years, lived in around 25 US areas, and enrolled virtually. The germline V gene encodes CDR1 GTSNPN and CDR2 SVGIG (reference sequence). This CDR3 has 12 residues. V lost 3 bases and J lost 12; bases outside the gene matches: 6. Sequenced input: PBMCs or T cells enriched from blood (not recorded which). This receptor was taken from a woman in her 30s with acute COVID-19. This chain joins TRBV30 and TRBJ2-1, with 9 bases lining up with TRBD2. Written as DNA, the CDR3 is TGTGCCTGGAGCGCGGGGGGGCCGGGGCAGTTCTTC. The encoded protein is CAWSAGGPGQFF.